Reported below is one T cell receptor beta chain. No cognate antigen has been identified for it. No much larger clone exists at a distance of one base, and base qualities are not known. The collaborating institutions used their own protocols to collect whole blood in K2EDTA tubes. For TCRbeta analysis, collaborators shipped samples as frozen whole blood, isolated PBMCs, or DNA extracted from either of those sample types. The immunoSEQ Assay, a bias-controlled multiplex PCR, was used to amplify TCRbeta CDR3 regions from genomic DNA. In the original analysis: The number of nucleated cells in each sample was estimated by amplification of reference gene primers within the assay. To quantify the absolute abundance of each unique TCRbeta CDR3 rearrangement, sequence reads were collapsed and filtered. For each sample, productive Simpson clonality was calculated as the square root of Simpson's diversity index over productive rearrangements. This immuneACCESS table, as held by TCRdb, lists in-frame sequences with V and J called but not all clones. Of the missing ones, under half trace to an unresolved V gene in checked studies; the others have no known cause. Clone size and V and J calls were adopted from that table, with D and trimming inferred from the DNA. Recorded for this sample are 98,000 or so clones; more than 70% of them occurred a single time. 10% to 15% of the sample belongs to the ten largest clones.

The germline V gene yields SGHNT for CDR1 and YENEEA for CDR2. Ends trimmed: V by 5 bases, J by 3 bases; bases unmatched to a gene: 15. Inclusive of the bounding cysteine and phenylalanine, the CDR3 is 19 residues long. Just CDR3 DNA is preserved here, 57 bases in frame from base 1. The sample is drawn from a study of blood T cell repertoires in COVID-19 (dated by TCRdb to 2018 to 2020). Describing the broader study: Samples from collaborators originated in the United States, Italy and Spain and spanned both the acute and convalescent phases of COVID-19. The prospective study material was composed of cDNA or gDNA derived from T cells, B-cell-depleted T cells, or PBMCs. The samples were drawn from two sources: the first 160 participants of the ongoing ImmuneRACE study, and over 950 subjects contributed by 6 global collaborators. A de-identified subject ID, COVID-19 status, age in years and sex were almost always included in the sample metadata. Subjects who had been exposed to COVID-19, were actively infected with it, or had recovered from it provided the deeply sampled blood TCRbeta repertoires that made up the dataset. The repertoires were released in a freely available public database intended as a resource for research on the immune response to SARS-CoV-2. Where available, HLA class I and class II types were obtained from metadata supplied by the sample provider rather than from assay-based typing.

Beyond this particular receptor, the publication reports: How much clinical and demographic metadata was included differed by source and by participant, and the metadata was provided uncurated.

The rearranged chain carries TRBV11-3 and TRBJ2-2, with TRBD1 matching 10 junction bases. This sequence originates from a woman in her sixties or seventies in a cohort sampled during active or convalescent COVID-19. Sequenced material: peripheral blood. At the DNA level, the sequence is TGTGCCAGCAGCCCGCGTTCCGGGACAGGGGAATTCGACACCGGGGAGCTGTTTTTT. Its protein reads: CASSPRSGTGEFDTGELFF. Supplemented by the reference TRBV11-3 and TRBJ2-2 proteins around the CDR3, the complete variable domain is EAGVVQSPRYKIIEKKQPVAFWCNPISGHNTLYWYLQNLGQGPELLIRYENEEAVDDSQLPKDRFSAERLKGVDSTLKIQPAELGDSAVYLCASSPRSGTGEFDTGELFFGEGSRLTVL.